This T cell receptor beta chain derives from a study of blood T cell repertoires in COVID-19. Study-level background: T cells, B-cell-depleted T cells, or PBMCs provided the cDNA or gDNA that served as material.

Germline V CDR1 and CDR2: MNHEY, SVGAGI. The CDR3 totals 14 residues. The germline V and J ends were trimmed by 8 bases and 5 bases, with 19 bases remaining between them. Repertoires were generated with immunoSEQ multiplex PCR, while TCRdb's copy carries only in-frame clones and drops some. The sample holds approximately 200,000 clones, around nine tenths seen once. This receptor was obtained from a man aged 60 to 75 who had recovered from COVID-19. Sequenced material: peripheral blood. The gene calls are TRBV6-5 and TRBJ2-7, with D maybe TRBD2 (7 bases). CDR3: CASGWRGGLHEQYF. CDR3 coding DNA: TGTGCCAGCGGCTGGAGGGGGGGCCTCCACGAGCAGTACTTC.